The sample holds one count of the clone carrying this TCR beta chain. This sample stems from a study of blood T cell repertoires in COVID-19. About the research overall: The analysed material was cDNA or gDNA that came from T cells, B-cell-depleted T cells, or PBMCs.

This CDR3 has 14 amino acids. V was pared by 5 bases and J by 11 bases, with 14 bases of the junction left unmatched. From germline, CDR1 is SEHNR and CDR2 FQNEAQ (reference sequence). In the original processing: The assay estimated nucleated cells by amplifying reference gene primers. Produced via immunoSEQ multiplex PCR; TCRdb's table is partial and in-frame only. The DNA gave D and trimming, while V, J and clone size come from that table. Of tens of thousands of clones listed, over 70% are singletons. The sequence derives from a man aged 25 to 40 with COVID-19, enrolled during active disease. The chain carries TRBV7-9 and TRBJ1-1; 7 bases agree with TRBD1. The sequenced sample consisted of peripheral blood. The DNA of the CDR3 is TGTGCCAGCAGCACCCAGGACAGGCTCCTGATCGCTTTCTTT. Translated, it gives CASSTQDRLLIAFF.